The present T cell receptor beta chain was sequenced within a study of blood T cells in healthy people across ages. Study as a whole: The capture of about one barcoded beta molecule per two T cells was achieved by template switching. Study outcomes and limitations: Per-million-T-cell TCR beta diversity fell roughly linearly with age.

Together with a sample-barcoded 5' primer, a J-beta primer mix was included in a second PCR lasting about 7 to 11 cycles. With 12 random nucleotides, a template-switch adaptor tagged each individual cDNA molecule. TCRdb called the 5' RACE reads again in MiXCR, with one record for every CDR3 protein. The data contain over a million distinct CDR3 sequences, about 45% of them singletons. In each sample, at least 6 million PBMCs were isolated. In this sample, this clonotype turned up many times. Its antigen is as yet unknown. Germline CDR1 and CDR2: MDHEN and SYDVKM. Unmatched junction bases numbered 6, after V lost 3 bases and J lost 7 bases. This CDR3 has 16 residues.

Sequencing was carried out using blood. This chain links TRBV28 with TRBJ2-1; 13 positions agree with TRBD2. The receptor's source is a woman in her late teens or twenties in good health. CDR3 sequence: CASSFWTSGRRNEQFF. The CDR3 DNA reads as TGTGCCAGCAGTTTCTGGACTAGCGGGAGAAGGAATGAGCAGTTCTTC.